The rows below give T cell receptor beta chains drawn from one sample of a study of human T cells and chemical hapten exposure. Each CDR3 protein gets one entry after TCRdb re-called the RACE reads with MiXCR. The sample has roughly 180,000 distinct CDR3 sequences; 20% to 25% are singletons. The material was whole blood, obtained in connection with sensitization to the hapten diphenylcyclopropenone (DPC). The source is a woman between 45 and 60 years old with alopecia areata. Some clones in this sample may be carry-over from other donors' samples. The CDR3 runs from the conserved cysteine through the conserved F or W. D genes are given only for firm matches. For some rows the clone size is stated as once, few or many, or as a class when expanded; others skip it.

V	size	D	J	DNA	CDR3
TRBV12-3/TRBV12-4	many	TRBD2	TRBJ2-7	TGTGCCAGCAGAGTTTTGAGTAGCGGGAGTAACGAGCAGTACTTC	CASRVLSSGSNEQYF
TRBV27	NA	NA	TRBJ1-2	TGTGCCAGCAGCCTTTCATGGACCGCCTATGGCTACACCTTC	CASSLSWTAYGYTF
TRBV7-9	few	TRBD2	TRBJ2-3	TGTGCCAGCAGCCCAAGCGGGAATATAGATACGCAGTATTTT	CASSPSGNIDTQYF
TRBV7-9	NA	NA	TRBJ2-7	TGTGCCAGCAGCTTAGATCAGGGGAGCTACGAGCAGTACTTC	CASSLDQGSYEQYF
TRBV27	NA	NA	TRBJ2-7	TGTGCCAGCAGTGCCCGTGAAGGAGACCGGCAGTACTTC	CASSAREGDRQYF
TRBV11-2	few	TRBD2	TRBJ2-5	TGTGCCAGCAGCTTAGTTAGGGTTCCAGCGGGAGCCCAAGAGACCCAGTACTTC	CASSLVRVPAGAQETQYF
TRBV9	few	NA	TRBJ2-3	TGTGCCAGCACCTCGATAGCAGCTAGCACAGATACGCAGTATTTT	CASTSIAASTDTQYF
TRBV19	NA	TRBD1	TRBJ2-7	TGTGCCAGTAGCTCCAGGGGGCGCGAGCAGTACTTC	CASSSRGREQYF
TRBV3-1	NA	TRBD2	TRBJ2-1	TGTGCCAGCAGCCAAGGGGGACTAGCGGGAGATTCCTGGGTCTTC	CASSQGGLAGDSWVF
TRBV9	NA	NA	TRBJ2-5	TGTGCCAGCAGCGTAGAGGTCAACCAAGAGACCCAGTACTTC	CASSVEVNQETQYF